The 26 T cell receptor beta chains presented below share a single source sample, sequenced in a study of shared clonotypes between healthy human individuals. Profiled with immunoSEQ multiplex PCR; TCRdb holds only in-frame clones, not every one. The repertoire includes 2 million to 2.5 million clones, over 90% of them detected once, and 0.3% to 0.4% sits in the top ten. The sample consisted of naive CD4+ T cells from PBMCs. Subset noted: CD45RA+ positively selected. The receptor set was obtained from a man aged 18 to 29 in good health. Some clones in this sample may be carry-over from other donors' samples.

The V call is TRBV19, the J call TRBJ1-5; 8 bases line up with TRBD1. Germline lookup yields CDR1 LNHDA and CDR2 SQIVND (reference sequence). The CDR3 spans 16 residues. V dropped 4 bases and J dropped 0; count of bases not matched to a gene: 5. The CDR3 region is CASSTDRGYSNQPQHF. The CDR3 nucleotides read TGTGCCAGTAGTACCGACAGGGGTTATAGCAATCAGCCCCAGCATTTT.

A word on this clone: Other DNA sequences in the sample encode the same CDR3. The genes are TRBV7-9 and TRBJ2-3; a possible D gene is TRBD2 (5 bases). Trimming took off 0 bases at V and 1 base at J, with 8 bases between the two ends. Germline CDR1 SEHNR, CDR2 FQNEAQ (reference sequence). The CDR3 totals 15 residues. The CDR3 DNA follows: TGTGCCAGCAGCTTAGCGCTCGGGGGCACAGATACGCAGTATTTT. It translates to CASSLALGGTDTQYF.

In DNA form, the CDR3 reads TGTGCCAGCACCTTGGACAGGGGACGGGAAAAACTGTTTTTT. Amino acids: CASTLDRGREKLFF. V usage is TRBV2 and J usage is TRBJ1-4, with TRBD1 matching over 9 bases. CDR1 is SNHLY and CDR2 is FYNNEI in the germline V gene. The CDR3 consists of 14 residues. V trimming: 7 bases; J trimming: 8 bases; junction bases outside the gene matches: 8.

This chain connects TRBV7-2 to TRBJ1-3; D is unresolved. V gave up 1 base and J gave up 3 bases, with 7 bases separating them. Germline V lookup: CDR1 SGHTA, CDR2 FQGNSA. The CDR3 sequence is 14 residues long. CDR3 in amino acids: CASSLGNGGNTIYF. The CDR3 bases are TGTGCCAGCAGCTTAGGCAACGGTGGAAACACCATATATTTT.

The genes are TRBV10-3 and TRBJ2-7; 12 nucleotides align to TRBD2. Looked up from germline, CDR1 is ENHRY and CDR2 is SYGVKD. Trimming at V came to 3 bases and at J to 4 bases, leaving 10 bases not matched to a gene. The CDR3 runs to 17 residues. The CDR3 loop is CAISDFTSGRNPYEQYF. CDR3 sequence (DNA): TGTGCCATCAGTGATTTTACTAGCGGGAGGAATCCTTACGAGCAGTACTTC.

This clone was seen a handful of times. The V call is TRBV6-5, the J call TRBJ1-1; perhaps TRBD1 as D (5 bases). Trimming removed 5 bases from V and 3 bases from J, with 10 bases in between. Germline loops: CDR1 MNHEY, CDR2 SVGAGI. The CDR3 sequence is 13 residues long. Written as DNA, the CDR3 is TGTGCCAGCAGTGCAGGGTGGGACACTGAAGCTTTCTTT. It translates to CASSAGWDTEAFF.

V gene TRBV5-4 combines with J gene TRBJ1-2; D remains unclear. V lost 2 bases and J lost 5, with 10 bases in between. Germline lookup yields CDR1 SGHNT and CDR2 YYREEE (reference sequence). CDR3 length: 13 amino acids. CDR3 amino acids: CASSFKSDYGYTF. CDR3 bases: TGTGCCAGCAGCTTCAAGTCAGATTATGGCTACACCTTC. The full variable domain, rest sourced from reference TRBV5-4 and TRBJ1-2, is ETGVTQSPTHLIKTRGQQVTLRCSSQSGHNTVSWYQQALGQGPQFIFQYYREEENGRGNFPPRFSGLQFPNYSSELNVNALELDDSALYLCASSFKSDYGYTFGSGTRLTVV.

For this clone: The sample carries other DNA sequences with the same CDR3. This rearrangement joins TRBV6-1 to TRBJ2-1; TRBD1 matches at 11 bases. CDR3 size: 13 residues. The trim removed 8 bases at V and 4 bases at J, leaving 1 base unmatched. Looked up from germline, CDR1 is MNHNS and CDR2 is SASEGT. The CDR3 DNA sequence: TGTGCCAGCGGGGACAGGGGGTACAATGAGCAGTTCTTC. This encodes CASGDRGYNEQFF.

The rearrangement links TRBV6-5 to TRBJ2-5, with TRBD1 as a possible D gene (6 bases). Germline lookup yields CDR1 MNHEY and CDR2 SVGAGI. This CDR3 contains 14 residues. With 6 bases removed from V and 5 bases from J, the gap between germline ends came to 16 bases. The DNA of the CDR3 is TGTGCCAGCAGCTATCAGGGGTCGGGCGAGACCCAGTACTTC. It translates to CASSYQGSGETQYF.

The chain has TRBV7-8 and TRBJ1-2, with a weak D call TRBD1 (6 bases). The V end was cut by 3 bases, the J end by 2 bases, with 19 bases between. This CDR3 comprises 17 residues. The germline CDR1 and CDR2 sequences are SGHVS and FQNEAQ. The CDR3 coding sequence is TGTGCCAGCAGCTTTCAGTCAGTCAGGACAGTCAACTATGGCTACACCTTC. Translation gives CASSFQSVRTVNYGYTF.

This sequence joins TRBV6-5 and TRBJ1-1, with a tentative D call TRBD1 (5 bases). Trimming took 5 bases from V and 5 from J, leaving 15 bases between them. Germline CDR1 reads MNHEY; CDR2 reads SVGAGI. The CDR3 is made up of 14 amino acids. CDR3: CASSPLGGGTEAFF. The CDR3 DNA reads TGTGCCAGCAGTCCCTTGGGGGGTGGGACTGAAGCTTTCTTT.

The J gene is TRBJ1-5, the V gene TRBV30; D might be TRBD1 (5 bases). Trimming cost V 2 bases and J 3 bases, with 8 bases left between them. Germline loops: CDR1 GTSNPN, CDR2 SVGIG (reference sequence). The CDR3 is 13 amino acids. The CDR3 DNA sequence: TGTGCCTGGAGTTTAGGGGACAATCAGCCCCAGCATTTT. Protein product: CAWSLGDNQPQHF.

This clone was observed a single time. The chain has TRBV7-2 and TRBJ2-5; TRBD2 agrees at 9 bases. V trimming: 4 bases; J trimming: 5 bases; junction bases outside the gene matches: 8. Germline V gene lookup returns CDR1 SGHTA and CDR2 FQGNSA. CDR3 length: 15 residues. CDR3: CASSSIAGEGETQYF. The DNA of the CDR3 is TGTGCCAGCAGCTCAATAGCGGGGGAGGGTGAGACCCAGTACTTC. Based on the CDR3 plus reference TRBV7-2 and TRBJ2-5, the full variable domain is GAGVSQSPSNKVTEKGKDVELRCDPISGHTALYWYRQSLGQGLEFLIYFQGNSAPDKSGLPSDRFSAERTGGSVSTLTIQRTQQEDSAVYLCASSSIAGEGETQYFGPGTRLLVL.

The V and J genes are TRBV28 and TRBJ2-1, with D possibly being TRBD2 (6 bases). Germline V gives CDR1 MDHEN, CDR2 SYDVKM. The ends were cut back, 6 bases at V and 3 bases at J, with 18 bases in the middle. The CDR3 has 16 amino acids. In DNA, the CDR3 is TGTGCCAGCAGCGAGGGAGGAGCGGAGCTCTACAATGAGCAGTTCTTC. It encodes CASSEGGAELYNEQFF.

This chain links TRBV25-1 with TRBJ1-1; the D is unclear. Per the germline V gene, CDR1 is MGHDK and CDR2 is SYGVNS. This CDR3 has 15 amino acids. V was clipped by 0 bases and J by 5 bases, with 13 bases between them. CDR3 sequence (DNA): TGTGCCAGCAGTGAATATATTGGAGGGAGAACTGAAGCTTTCTTT. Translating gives CASSEYIGGRTEAFF.

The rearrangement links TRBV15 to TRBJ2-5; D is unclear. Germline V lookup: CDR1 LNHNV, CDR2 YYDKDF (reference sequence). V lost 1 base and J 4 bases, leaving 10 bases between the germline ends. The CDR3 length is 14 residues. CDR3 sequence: CATSRGLVGETQYF. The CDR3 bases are TGTGCCACCAGCAGAGGACTTGTCGGAGAGACCCAGTACTTC. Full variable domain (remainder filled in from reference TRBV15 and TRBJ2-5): DAMVIQNPRYQVTQFGKPVTLSCSQTLNHNVMYWYQQKSSQAPKLLFHYYDKDFNNEADTPDNFQSRRPNTSFCFLDIRSPGLGDTAMYLCATSRGLVGETQYFGPGTRLLVL.

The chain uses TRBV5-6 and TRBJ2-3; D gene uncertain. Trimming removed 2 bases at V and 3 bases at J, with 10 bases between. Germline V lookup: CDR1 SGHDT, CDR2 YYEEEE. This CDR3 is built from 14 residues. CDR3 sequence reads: CASSFPLVTDTQYF. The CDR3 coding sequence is TGTGCCAGCAGCTTTCCCCTAGTGACAGATACGCAGTATTTT.

The CDR3 sequence: CASSYWSESSYEQYF. CDR3 DNA sequence: TGTGCCAGCAGTTACTGGTCAGAGAGCTCCTACGAGCAGTACTTC. The V and J genes are TRBV6-5 and TRBJ2-7; D remains ambiguous. Deletions cut 1 base from V and 0 bases from J, with 10 bases between. The CDR3 loop spans 15 amino acids. From germline, CDR1 is MNHEY and CDR2 SVGAGI.

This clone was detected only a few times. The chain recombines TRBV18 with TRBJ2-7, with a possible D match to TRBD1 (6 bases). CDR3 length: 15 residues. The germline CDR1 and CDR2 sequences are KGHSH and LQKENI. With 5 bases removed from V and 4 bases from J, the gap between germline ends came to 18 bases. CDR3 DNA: TGTGCCAGCTCAACGGGGTTACAGGGTTTTTACGAGCAGTACTTC. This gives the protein CASSTGLQGFYEQYF.

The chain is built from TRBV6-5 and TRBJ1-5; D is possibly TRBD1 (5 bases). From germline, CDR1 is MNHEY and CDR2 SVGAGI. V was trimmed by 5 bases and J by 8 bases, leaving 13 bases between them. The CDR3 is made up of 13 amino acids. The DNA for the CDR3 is TGTGCCAGCAGTCTAGACAGTTTGGAGCCCCAGCATTTT. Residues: CASSLDSLEPQHF.

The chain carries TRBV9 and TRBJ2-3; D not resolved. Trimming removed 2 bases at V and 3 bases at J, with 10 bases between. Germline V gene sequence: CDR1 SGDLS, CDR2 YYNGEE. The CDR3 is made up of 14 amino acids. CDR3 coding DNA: TGTGCCAGCAGCGTGAAGGTCGGGACAGATACGCAGTATTTT. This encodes CASSVKVGTDTQYF.

CDR3: CASSFGGQDMNTEAFF. CDR3 nucleotide sequence: TGCGCCAGCAGCTTCGGTGGACAGGACATGAACACTGAAGCTTTCTTT. The chain employs TRBV5-1 and TRBJ1-1, with TRBD1 matching over 7 bases. Germline CDR1 SGHRS, CDR2 YFSETQ. J was trimmed by 0 bases and V by 2 bases; bases with no gene match: 7. The CDR3 totals 16 residues. The complete variable domain, with remaining parts taken from reference TRBV5-1 and TRBJ1-1, reads KAGVTQTPRYLIKTRGQQVTLSCSPISGHRSVSWYQQTPGQGLQFLFEYFSETQRNKGNFPGRFSGRQFSNSRSEMNVSTLELGDSALYLCASSFGGQDMNTEAFFGQGTRLTVV.

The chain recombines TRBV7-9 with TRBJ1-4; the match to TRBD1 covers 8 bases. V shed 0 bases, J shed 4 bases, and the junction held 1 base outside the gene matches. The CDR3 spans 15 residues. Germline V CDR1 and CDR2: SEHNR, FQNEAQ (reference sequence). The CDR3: CASSLAGQVNEKLFF. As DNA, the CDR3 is TGTGCCAGCAGCTTAGCGGGACAGGTTAATGAAAAACTGTTTTTT.

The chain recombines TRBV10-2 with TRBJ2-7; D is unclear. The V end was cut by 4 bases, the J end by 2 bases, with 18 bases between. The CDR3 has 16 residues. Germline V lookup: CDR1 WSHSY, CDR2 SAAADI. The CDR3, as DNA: TGCGCCAGCAGTGTCCCAGATGAGCGTAATACCTACGAGCAGTACTTC. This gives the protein CASSVPDERNTYEQYF.

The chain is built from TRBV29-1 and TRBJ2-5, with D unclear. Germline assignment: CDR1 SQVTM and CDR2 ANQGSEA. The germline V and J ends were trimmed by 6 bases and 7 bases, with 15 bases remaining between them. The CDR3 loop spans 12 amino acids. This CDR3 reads CSVMTVSATQYF. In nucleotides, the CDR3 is TGCAGCGTGATGACTGTCAGTGCGACCCAGTACTTC.

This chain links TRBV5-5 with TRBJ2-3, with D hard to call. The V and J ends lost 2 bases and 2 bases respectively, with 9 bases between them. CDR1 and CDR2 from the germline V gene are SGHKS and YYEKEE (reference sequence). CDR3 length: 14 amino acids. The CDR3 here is CASSLSDPTDTQYF. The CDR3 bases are TGTGCCAGCAGCTTATCGGACCCCACAGATACGCAGTATTTT. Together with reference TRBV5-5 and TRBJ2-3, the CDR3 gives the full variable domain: DAGVTQSPTHLIKTRGQQVTLRCSPISGHKSVSWYQQVLGQGPQFIFQYYEKEERGRGNFPDRFSARQFPNYSSELNVNALLLGDSALYLCASSLSDPTDTQYFGPGTRLTVL.